This T cell receptor (beta chain) was found in a study of blood T cell repertoires in COVID-19. Across the study: PBMCs, B-cell-depleted T cells, or T cells were the source of the cDNA or gDNA that made up the material.

The table came from immunoSEQ multiplex PCR; TCRdb's copy has only in-frame clones and leaves some out. Among 150,000 to 200,000 clones listed, roughly three quarters were seen once. The material sequenced was peripheral blood. The receptor comes from a man aged 55-75 years with active or convalescent COVID-19.

The CDR3 protein is CATSAPPGREGNIQYF. CDR3 coding DNA: TGTGCCACCAGTGCCCCGCCCGGCAGGGAGGGAAACATTCAGTACTTC. V gene TRBV24-1 combines with J gene TRBJ2-4, with 7 positions matching TRBD2. Germline CDR1 and CDR2: KGHDR and SFDVKD. CDR3 length: 16 residues. V was pared by 5 bases and J by 6 bases, with 12 bases of the junction left unmatched.